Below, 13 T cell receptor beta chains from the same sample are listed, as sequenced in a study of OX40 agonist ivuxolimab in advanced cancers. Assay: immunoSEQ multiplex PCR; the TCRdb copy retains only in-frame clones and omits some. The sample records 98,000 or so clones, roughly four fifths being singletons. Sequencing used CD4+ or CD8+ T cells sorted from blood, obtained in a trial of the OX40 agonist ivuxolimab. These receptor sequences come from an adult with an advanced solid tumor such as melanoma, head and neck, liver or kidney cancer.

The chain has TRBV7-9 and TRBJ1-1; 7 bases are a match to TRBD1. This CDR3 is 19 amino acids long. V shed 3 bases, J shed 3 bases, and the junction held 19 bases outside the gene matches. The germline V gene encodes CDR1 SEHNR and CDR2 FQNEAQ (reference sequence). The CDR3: CASSFVLRDSFWADTEAFF. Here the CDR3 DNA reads TGTGCCAGCAGCTTCGTTCTGAGGGACAGTTTTTGGGCGGACACTGAAGCTTTCTTT.

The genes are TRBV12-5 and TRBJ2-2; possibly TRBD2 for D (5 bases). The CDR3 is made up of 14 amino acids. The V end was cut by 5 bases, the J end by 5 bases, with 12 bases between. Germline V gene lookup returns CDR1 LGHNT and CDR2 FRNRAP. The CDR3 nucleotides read TGTGCTAGTGGTCCCCGGGGATCAACCGGGGAGCTGTTTTTT. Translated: CASGPRGSTGELFF.

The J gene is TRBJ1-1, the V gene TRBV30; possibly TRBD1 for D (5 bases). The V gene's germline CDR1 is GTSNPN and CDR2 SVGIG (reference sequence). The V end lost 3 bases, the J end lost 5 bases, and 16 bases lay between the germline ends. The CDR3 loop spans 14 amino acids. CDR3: CAWRSGYWGTEAFF. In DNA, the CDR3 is TGTGCCTGGAGGAGTGGGTATTGGGGGACTGAAGCTTTCTTT.

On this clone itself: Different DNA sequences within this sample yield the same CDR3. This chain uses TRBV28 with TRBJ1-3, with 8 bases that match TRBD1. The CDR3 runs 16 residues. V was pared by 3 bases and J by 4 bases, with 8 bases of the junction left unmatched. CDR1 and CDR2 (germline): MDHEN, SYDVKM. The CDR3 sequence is CASSFRTGRTGNTIYF. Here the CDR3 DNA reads TGTGCCAGCAGTTTCCGGACAGGGAGGACGGGAAACACCATATATTTT. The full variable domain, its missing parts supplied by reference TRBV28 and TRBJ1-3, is DVKVTQSSRYLVKRTGEKVFLECVQDMDHENMFWYRQDPGLGLRLIYFSYDVKMKEKGDIPEGYSVSREKKERFSLILESASTNQTSMYLCASSFRTGRTGNTIYFGEGSWLTVV.

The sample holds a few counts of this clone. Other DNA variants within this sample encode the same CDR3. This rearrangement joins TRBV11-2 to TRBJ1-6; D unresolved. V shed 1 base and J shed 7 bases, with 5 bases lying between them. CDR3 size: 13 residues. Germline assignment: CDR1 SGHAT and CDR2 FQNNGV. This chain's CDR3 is CASSLVPNSPLHF. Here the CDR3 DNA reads TGTGCCAGCAGCTTAGTCCCCAATTCACCCCTCCACTTT.

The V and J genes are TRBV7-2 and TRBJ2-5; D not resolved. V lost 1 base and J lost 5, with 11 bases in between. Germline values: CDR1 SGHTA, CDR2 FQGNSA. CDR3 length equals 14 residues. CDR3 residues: CASSLGGQVETQYF. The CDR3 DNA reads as TGTGCCAGCAGCTTAGGTGGGCAGGTTGAGACCCAGTACTTC.

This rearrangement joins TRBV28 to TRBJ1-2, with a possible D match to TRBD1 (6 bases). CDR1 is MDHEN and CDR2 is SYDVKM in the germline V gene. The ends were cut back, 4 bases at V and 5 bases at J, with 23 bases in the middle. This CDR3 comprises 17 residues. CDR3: CASSSLGRGGFGYGYTF. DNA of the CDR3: TGTGCCAGCAGTTCCTTAGGCAGGGGAGGTTTTGGGTATGGCTACACCTTC.

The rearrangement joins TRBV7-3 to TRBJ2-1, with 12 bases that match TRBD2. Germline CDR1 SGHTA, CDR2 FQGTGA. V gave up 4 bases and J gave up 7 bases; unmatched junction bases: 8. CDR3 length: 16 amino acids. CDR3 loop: CASSSLPSGGANEQFF. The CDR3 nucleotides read TGTGCCAGCAGCTCCCTGCCTAGCGGGGGGGCGAATGAGCAGTTCTTC.

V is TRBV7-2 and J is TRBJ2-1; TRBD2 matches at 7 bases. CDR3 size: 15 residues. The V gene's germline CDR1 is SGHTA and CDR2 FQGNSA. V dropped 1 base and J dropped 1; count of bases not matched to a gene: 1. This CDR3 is CASSLGLASYNEQFF. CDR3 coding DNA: TGTGCCAGCAGCTTAGGACTAGCTTCCTACAATGAGCAGTTCTTC. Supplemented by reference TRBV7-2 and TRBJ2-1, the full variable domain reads GAGVSQSPSNKVTEKGKDVELRCDPISGHTALYWYRQSLGQGLEFLIYFQGNSAPDKSGLPSDRFSAERTGGSVSTLTIQRTQQEDSAVYLCASSLGLASYNEQFFGPGTRLTVL.

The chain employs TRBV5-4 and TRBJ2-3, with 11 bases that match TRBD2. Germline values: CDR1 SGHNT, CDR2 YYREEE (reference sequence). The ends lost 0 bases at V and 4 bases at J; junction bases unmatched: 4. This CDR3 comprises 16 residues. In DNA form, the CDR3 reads TGTGCCAGCAGCTTGGAAACTAGCGGGGGCGCAGATACGCAGTATTTT. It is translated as CASSLETSGGADTQYF.

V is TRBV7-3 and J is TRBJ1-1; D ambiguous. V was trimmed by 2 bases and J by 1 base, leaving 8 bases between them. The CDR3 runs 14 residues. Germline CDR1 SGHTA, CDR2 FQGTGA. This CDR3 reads CASSLVAGNTEAFF. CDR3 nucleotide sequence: TGTGCCAGCAGCTTAGTTGCGGGGAACACTGAAGCTTTCTTT.

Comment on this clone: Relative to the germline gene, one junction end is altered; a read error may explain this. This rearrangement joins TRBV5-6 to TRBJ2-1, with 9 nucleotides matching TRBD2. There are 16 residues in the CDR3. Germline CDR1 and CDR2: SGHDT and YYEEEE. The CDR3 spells CAVQSFGRGRGTSLVF. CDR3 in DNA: TGTGCCGTTCAAAGCTTTGGGAGGGGTCGGGGGACTAGCTTGGTCTTC.

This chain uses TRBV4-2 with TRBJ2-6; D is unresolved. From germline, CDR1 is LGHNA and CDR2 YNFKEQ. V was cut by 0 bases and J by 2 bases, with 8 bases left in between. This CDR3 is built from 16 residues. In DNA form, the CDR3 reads TGTGCCAGCAGCCAAGATCAAGATGCTGGGGCCAACGTCCTGACTTTC. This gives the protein CASSQDQDAGANVLTF.